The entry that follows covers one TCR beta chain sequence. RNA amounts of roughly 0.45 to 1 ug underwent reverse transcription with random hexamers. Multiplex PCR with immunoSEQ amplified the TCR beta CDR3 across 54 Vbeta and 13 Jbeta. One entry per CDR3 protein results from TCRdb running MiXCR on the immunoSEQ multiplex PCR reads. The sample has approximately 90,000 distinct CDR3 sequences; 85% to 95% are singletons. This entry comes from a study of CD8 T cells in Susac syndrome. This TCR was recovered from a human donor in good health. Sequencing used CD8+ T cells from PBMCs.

The CDR3 loop is CASSLGGVKEEQFF. The CDR3 DNA follows: TGTGCCAGCAGTTTAGGGGGGGTCAAGGAGGAGCAGTTCTTC. The chain has TRBV12-3 or TRBV12-4 and TRBJ2-1; D may be TRBD2 (6 bases). Trimming pared 1 base from V and 10 bases from J, leaving 14 bases between. The CDR3 spans 14 residues.